The 2 T cell receptor beta chains in this list originate from one sample, sequenced in a study of T cell responses to AZD1222 COVID-19 vaccine. TCRdb's copy holds only in-frame clones and misses some; the assay was immunoSEQ multiplex PCR. The sample lists nearly 110,000 clones, about 90% occurring once. The sequencing used peripheral blood, collected on day 0 of AZD1222 vaccination. The receptors derive from an adult in good health.

The rearrangement joins TRBV3-1 (or the pseudogene TRBV3-2) to TRBJ2-1, with 8 bases that match TRBD1. The CDR3 length is 15 residues. J lost 6 bases, V lost 1 base, and 5 bases had no gene match. The germline V gene has CDR1 LGHDT and CDR2 YNNKEL (reference sequence). The CDR3 region is CASSQGGRGRNEQFF. DNA for the CDR3: TGTGCCAGCAGCCAAGGGGGCAGGGGGCGCAATGAGCAGTTCTTC.

The chain employs TRBV6-1 and TRBJ1-1; 11 nucleotides agree with TRBD1. V was clipped by 4 bases and J by 1 base; unmatched bases: 5. This CDR3 region has 16 residues. Germline V gives CDR1 MNHNS, CDR2 SASEGT. CDR3 in amino acids: CASSGTGGFRNTEAFF. The DNA for the CDR3 is TGTGCCAGCAGTGGGACAGGGGGCTTTAGGAACACTGAAGCTTTCTTT.